One and the same sample provided the 3 T cell receptor beta chains below, sequenced in a study of blood T cell repertoires in COVID-19. Data came from immunoSEQ multiplex PCR; TCRdb stores just in-frame clones and leaves some out. The sample has around 50,000 clones, approximately 82% seen once. Source material: peripheral blood. All receptors derive from a human donor in a cohort sampled during active COVID-19.

The V and J genes are TRBV6-2 or TRBV6-3 and TRBJ1-1; no definite D call. The germline V gene encodes CDR1 MNHEY and CDR2 SVGEGT. Trimming removed 6 bases from V and 1 base from J, with 9 bases in between. This CDR3 region has 13 residues. The DNA for the CDR3 is TGTGCCAGCAGCCCCACGAGGAACACTGAAGCTTTCTTT. Protein product: CASSPTRNTEAFF.

This chain connects TRBV10-3 to TRBJ2-1, with TRBD2 identical over 10 bases. Germline loops: CDR1 ENHRY, CDR2 SYGVKD. The CDR3 has 16 residues. The trim removed 2 bases at V and 2 bases at J, leaving 3 bases unmatched. The DNA of the CDR3 is TGTGCCATCAGTGAGACTAGCGGGGACACCTACAATGAGCAGTTCTTC. Translating it yields CAISETSGDTYNEQFF.

CDR3 protein: CASRNTGYGYTF. Here the CDR3 DNA reads TGTGCCAGCAGAAACACAGGGTATGGCTACACCTTC. The chain links TRBV12-3 or TRBV12-4 to TRBJ1-2; the D gene is possibly TRBD1 (6 bases). This CDR3 comprises 12 residues. V was pared by 6 bases and J by 5 bases, with 10 bases between.